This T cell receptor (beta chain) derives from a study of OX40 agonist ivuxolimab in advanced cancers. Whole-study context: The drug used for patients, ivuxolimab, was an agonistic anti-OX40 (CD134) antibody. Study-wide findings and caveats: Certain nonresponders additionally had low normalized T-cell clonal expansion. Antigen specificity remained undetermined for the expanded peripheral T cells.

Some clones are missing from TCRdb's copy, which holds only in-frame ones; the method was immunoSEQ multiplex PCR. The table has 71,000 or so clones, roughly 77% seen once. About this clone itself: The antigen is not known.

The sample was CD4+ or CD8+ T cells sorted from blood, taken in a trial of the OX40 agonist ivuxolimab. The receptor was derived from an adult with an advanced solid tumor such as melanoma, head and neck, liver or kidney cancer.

Here the CDR3 reads CASTTSGASYNEQFF. In DNA form, the CDR3 reads TGTGCCAGCACCACTAGCGGGGCATCCTACAATGAGCAGTTCTTC. This sequence joins TRBV5-8 and TRBJ2-1, with 10 bases fitting TRBD2. V lost 6 bases and J lost 1; bases outside the gene matches: 4. The CDR3 runs to 15 residues. Looked up from germline, CDR1 is SGHTS and CDR2 is YDEGEE.